The present TCR beta chain was sequenced within a study of T cell clones after liver transplantation. On the study more broadly: Patients counted as tolerant after at least one year off all immunosuppression, enzymes not exceeding twice normal.

This clone came up many times. Its antigen is currently unknown. This CDR3 has 15 amino acids. The ends lost 5 bases at V and 3 bases at J; junction bases unmatched: 10. Per the germline V gene, CDR1 is MGHRA and CDR2 is YSYEKL. The study's findings and limits: These preliminary findings come from unstandardized post-transplant sampling times. Graft donor-reactive T cells may have migrated into the graft rather than being deleted.

The assay was immunoSEQ multiplex PCR, and TCRdb's table has in-frame clones only and misses some. The table includes around 100,000 clones, roughly 80% detected once. Specimen: CD4+ T cells from blood, collected around 49 months after liver transplant. The chain employs TRBV4-1 and TRBJ2-7; 7 bases fit TRBD1. The clonotype originates from a human patient who received a liver transplant. Some T cells here may be from the graft donor. The CDR3 region is CASSAFPGQNYEQYF. As DNA, the CDR3 is TGCGCCAGCAGCGCCTTCCCGGGACAGAACTACGAGCAGTACTTC.